This T cell receptor (beta chain) was captured in a study of identical twins. Findings and limits, study-wide: Analyses of zero insertions could be partly confounded by invariant MAIT and iNKT cells. Within cord blood, abundant beta clonotypes carried fewer insertions, but memory repertoires showed no such trend.

This clonotype has at least ten counts. The antigen remains unidentified. Template switching added a universal primer binding site, and final cDNA carried unique molecular identifiers. TCRdb used MiXCR to reprocess the 5' RACE reads, holding one entry per CDR3 protein. The table records 690,000 or so distinct CDR3 sequences, roughly 8% of them present only once. The sample also formed part of further work on yellow fever vaccine responses in identical twins.

The TCR sequence derives from a woman aged 18-30 years in good health. Material: PBMCs.

CDR3 sequence (DNA): TGTGCCAGCAGCCAAGTCTCGTCCCGGGAAGAGACCCAGTACTTC. It specifies CASSQVSSREETQYF. The chain combines TRBV4-2 with TRBJ2-5; D is uncertain. Trimming took 1 base from V and 3 from J, leaving 12 bases between them. This CDR3 has 15 residues. CDR1 and CDR2 from the germline V gene are LGHNA and YNFKEQ.